Listed below are T cell receptor beta chains from one sample, sequenced in a study of T cells after yellow fever vaccination. Via MiXCR, TCRdb re-called the 5' RACE reads, giving one row per CDR3 protein. The sample lists roughly 340,000 distinct CDR3 sequences, 3.5% to 4.5% occurring once. The sample was PBMCs, taken 5 days after the yellow fever booster vaccination. These receptors were obtained from a man younger than 35 who received the YFV17D yellow fever vaccine. CDR3s leave out the opening cysteine and the closing phenylalanine or tryptophan. Only part of the rows carry a size: once, few, many, or a class if the clone is expanded.

CDR3	J	V	length	size
ASRIRAAADNEQF	TRBJ2-1	TRBV6-5	13	few
ASSRIGAGNSYT	TRBJ1-2	TRBV3-1	12	-
SARSPGRTDTQY	TRBJ2-3	TRBV20-1	12	many
ASSFGLQSQH	TRBJ1-5	TRBV5-8	10	few
AWGRSRSRKQY	TRBJ2-7	TRBV30	11	few
AWSVQGGYEQY	TRBJ2-7	TRBV30	11	many
ASRLRDPYNEQF	TRBJ2-1	TRBV28	12	-
SVLPGQGPLANYGYT	TRBJ1-2	TRBV29-1	15	-
ASSLTPNSGANVLT	TRBJ2-6	TRBV7-2	14	many
ASSLGWGSNQPQH	TRBJ1-5	TRBV7-2	13	few
SARDNSDTNYGCT	TRBJ1-2	TRBV20-1	13	few
ATSPGRAVYEQY	TRBJ2-7	TRBV15	12	many
SASITGGIAKNIQY	TRBJ2-4	TRBV20-1	14	few
ASSSRGSGANVLT	TRBJ2-6	TRBV19	13	many
ASDLSGTSGVNEQF	TRBJ2-1	TRBV19	14	few
ASRSIGAAGYT	TRBJ1-2	TRBV5-1	11	few
ASRTITGAGDTQY	TRBJ2-3	TRBV28	13	-
ASSLFETRNTEAF	TRBJ1-1	TRBV7-6	13	many
ASNPYSNRENTEAF	TRBJ1-1	TRBV5-1	14	-
ASSRQGMTNIQY	TRBJ2-4	TRBV12-3/TRBV12-4	12	many
ASSIGAGDNEQF	TRBJ2-1	TRBV6-2/TRBV6-3	12	few
SVDGRRSTDTQY	TRBJ2-3	TRBV29-1	12	-
ASSWPGTSGANEQF	TRBJ2-1	TRBV5-6	14	many
SVNLAGGAYKGTQY	TRBJ2-5	TRBV29-1	14	many